Presented here are 13 T cell receptor beta chains from one specimen sequenced in a study of type 1 regulatory T cells. These receptors' antigens are unknown. TCRdb independently ran MiXCR on the reads; one entry per CDR3 protein. The data show roughly 46,000 distinct CDR3 sequences, less than 15% seen once. The sequenced sample consisted of cultured non-Tr1 T cells, either the whole culture or a sorted T cell fraction (not recorded which). These receptors were taken from a human donor in good health.

This clonotype was observed a few times. The V gene is TRBV5-1, the J gene TRBJ2-1, with TRBD2 matching over 8 bases. The CDR3 totals 15 residues. After removal of 3 bases from V and 4 bases from J, the junction contained 6 bases not matched to a gene. Per the germline V gene, CDR1 is SGHRS and CDR2 is YFSETQ. CDR3 region: CASSSGTRDYNEQFF. CDR3 nucleotide sequence: TGCGCCAGCAGCTCCGGGACTAGAGATTACAATGAGCAGTTCTTC.

The DNA for the CDR3 is TGTGCCAGCAGTTTAGGGGCCTCCTACAGGGCAGCCCAGTACTTC. This translates into CASSLGASYRAAQYF. V usage is TRBV28 and J usage is TRBJ2-5; weak D call: TRBD1 (6 bases). Per germline, CDR1 MDHEN and CDR2 SYDVKM. Trimming removed 2 bases at V and 9 bases at J, with 19 bases between. The CDR3 contains 15 residues. Variable domain in full (rest from reference TRBV28 and TRBJ2-5): DVKVTQSSRYLVKRTGEKVFLECVQDMDHENMFWYRQDPGLGLRLIYFSYDVKMKEKGDIPEGYSVSREKKERFSLILESASTNQTSMYLCASSLGASYRAAQYFGPGTRLLVL.

CDR3 bases: TGCGCCAGCAGCTTCCTCAGGGGGAACACTGAAGCTTTCTTT. Its protein is CASSFLRGNTEAFF. J is TRBJ1-1 and V is TRBV5-1; D is perhaps TRBD1 (6 bases). The V end was cut by 2 bases, the J end by 1 base, with 9 bases between. This CDR3 has 14 residues. CDR1 and CDR2 (germline): SGHRS, YFSETQ.

This clonotype came up many times. The genes are TRBV9 and TRBJ2-1; 9 nucleotides line up with TRBD1. Looked up from germline, CDR1 is SGDLS and CDR2 is YYNGEE. V was pared by 9 bases and J by 4 bases, with 11 bases of the junction left unmatched. The CDR3 sequence is 15 residues long. CDR3 nucleotide sequence: TGTGCCAACGTACCGGGACAGGGTAAATACAATGAGCAGTTCTTC. Its translation is CANVPGQGKYNEQFF.

This clonotype was observed many times. The chain recombines TRBV6-2 or TRBV6-3 with TRBJ2-1, with D uncertain. The CDR3 contains 13 residues. The V gene lost 6 bases and the J gene lost 8 bases, with 14 bases spanning the gap. Germline V gene lookup returns CDR1 MNHEY and CDR2 SVGEGT. As DNA, the CDR3 is TGTGCCAGCAGCCCGACCTGGCTTGATGAGCAGTTCTTC. Translating it yields CASSPTWLDEQFF.

Here the CDR3 DNA reads TGCAGTGCTTGGAGACTAGCGGGAAGCTCCTACGAGCAGTACTTC. Its protein is CSAWRLAGSSYEQYF. This rearrangement joins TRBV20-1 to TRBJ2-7; 11 positions agree with TRBD2. Germline V gives CDR1 DFQATT, CDR2 SNEGSKA (reference sequence). CDR3 length: 15 residues. With V trimmed by 5 bases and J by 0 bases, 6 bases remained unmatched.

Comment on this clonotype: A single base separates this from a much larger clone, so it may be a read error. This chain joins TRBV12-3 or TRBV12-4 and TRBJ2-2; the match to TRBD1 covers 8 bases. The CDR3 covers 14 residues. Trimming removed 7 bases from V and 1 base from J; junction bases left unmatched: 2. In DNA, the CDR3 is TGTGCCAGCATGGGGACAGGGAACACCGGGGAGCTGTTTTTT. Its translation is CASMGTGNTGELFF.

There are many counts of this clonotype. The rearrangement uses TRBV6-2 or TRBV6-3 and TRBJ1-1; D unresolved. Germline V gene lookup returns CDR1 MNHEY and CDR2 SVGEGT. The CDR3 totals 14 residues. V was shortened by 6 bases and J by 5 bases, with 16 bases between the two germline ends. Here the CDR3 reads CASSPNFVGTEAFF. CDR3 coding DNA: TGTGCCAGCAGCCCCAATTTCGTAGGAACTGAAGCTTTCTTT.

This clonotype was recorded many times. The CDR3 DNA follows: TGCAGCGCCCTTAGCGGGAGGAACACCGGGGAGCTGTTTTTT. Translated: CSALSGRNTGELFF. The chain combines TRBV20-1 with TRBJ2-2, with TRBD2 identical over 9 bases. There are 14 residues in the CDR3. Germline CDR1 DFQATT, CDR2 SNEGSKA (reference sequence).

This clonotype occurred many times. J is TRBJ2-1 and V is TRBV20-1; TRBD2 is a possible D gene (5 bases). Germline loops: CDR1 DFQATT, CDR2 SNEGSKA (reference sequence). The CDR3 has 16 amino acids. V lost 3 bases to trimming and J lost 3 bases, with 18 bases between them. The CDR3 bases are TGCAGTGCTAGCCTTTGGCGGACTGGGAGCTACAATGAGCAGTTCTTC. Translated, it gives CSASLWRTGSYNEQFF.

This clonotype was counted ten times or more. This sequence joins TRBV7-8 and TRBJ1-1, with D perhaps matching TRBD1 (5 bases). Germline assignment: CDR1 SGHVS and CDR2 FQNEAQ. Trimming pared 3 bases from V and 5 bases from J, leaving 13 bases between. This CDR3 has 14 residues. The CDR3: CASSLRPKGTEAFF. CDR3 DNA: TGTGCCAGCAGCTTGAGGCCGAAGGGGACTGAAGCTTTCTTT.

This clonotype was observed many times. The chain has TRBV6-1 and TRBJ1-2, with TRBD1 matching over 8 bases. The length of the CDR3 is 13 residues. After removal of 7 bases from V and 6 bases from J, the junction contained 7 bases not matched to a gene. CDR1 is MNHNS and CDR2 is SASEGT in the germline V gene. The CDR3 spells CASTSGQGDGYTF. For the CDR3, the DNA is TGTGCCAGCACGTCCGGACAGGGAGATGGCTACACCTTC.

This clonotype was counted between two and nine times. The gene calls are TRBV18 and TRBJ1-2; TRBD1 is a possible D gene (5 bases). Trimming removed 2 bases at V and 8 bases at J, with 12 bases between. In germline, CDR1 is KGHSH, CDR2 LQKENI. The CDR3 covers 13 residues. CDR3 sequence reads: CASSPRDSDGYTF. The CDR3 nucleotides are TGTGCCAGCTCACCAAGGGACTCCGACGGCTACACCTTC.